This T cell receptor beta chain was documented in a study of spatial heterogeneity in lung cancer. Noted time point: sample taken at primary tumor resection. Samples came from around 70 TRACERx patients with untreated early-stage lung cancer. No cell sorting; template was whole RNA from tumor, lung tissue or PBMC. This clonotype is judged medium-sized (0.01 to 0.1%). No antigen is known for it. MiXCR, applied by TCRdb to the 5' RACE reads, yields one record per CDR3 protein. Among about 7,900 distinct CDR3 sequences listed, about 7% were seen once. Study-wide results and limits: Ubiquitous and regional expanded TCR counts mirrored ubiquitous and regional nonsynonymous mutation counts, respectively. Counts of expanded intratumoral alpha and beta TCRs tracked tumor mutation counts.

Per germline, CDR1 MGHRA and CDR2 YSYEKL. V was clipped by 1 base and J by 4 bases; unmatched bases: 4. The CDR3 has 17 amino acids. The chain is built from TRBV4-1 and TRBJ2-5; the match to TRBD2 covers 15 bases. The material was lung tumor tissue, obtained at surgery. The sequence was obtained from a female donor with early-stage non-small cell lung cancer. The CDR3 DNA follows: TGCGCCAGCAGCCAAGCCCCGGGACTAGCGGGAGGAGAGACCCAGTACTTC. This encodes CASSQAPGLAGGETQYF.